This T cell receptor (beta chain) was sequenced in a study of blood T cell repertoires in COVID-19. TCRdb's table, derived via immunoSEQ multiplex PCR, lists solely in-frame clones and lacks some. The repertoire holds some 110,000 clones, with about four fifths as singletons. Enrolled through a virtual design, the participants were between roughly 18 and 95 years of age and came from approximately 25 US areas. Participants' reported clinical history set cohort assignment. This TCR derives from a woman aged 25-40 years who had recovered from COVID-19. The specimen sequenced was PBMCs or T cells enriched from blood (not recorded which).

CDR3 nucleotide sequence: TGTGCCAGCAGCCTATACACCGGGGAGCTGTTTTTT. Protein: CASSLYTGELFF. The rearrangement joins TRBV3-1 (or the pseudogene TRBV3-2) to TRBJ2-2, with D uncertain. CDR1 and CDR2 from the germline V gene are LGHDT and YNNKEL (reference sequence). There are 12 residues in the CDR3. Between the trimmed V and J ends, which lost 4 bases and 3 bases, there was a span of 3 bases.